Here is one T cell receptor beta chain with its context. This CDR3 has 15 amino acids. Deletions cut 1 base from V and 4 bases from J, with 12 bases between. The germline V gene encodes CDR1 SGHNT and CDR2 YYREEE (reference sequence). TCRdb fed the RT-PCR reads into MiXCR, producing one record per CDR3 protein. The table shows 600,000 to 850,000 distinct CDR3 sequences, with 12% to 15% occurring only once. The data originate from a study of response to subunit inactivated influenza vaccine. V gene TRBV5-4 combines with J gene TRBJ2-1, with a weak D call TRBD2 (6 bases). The receptor was derived from a man aged 45-65 years who received an inactivated influenza vaccine. Sequenced material: PBMCs from blood, taken 14 to 15 days before vaccination. In DNA, the CDR3 is TGTGCCAGCAGCTTGCCCGGGAGCGTTTACAATGAGCAGTTCTTC. Translation gives CASSLPGSVYNEQFF.